The entry below gives a single T cell receptor beta chain sequence along with its context. Its matching antigen is unknown. The data were taken from a study of cytomegalovirus exposure and HLA in healthy donors. Findings of the study overall: Most TCR sequences showed up rarely, but some public TCRs showed up in many donors. Upon later analysis, TCR association rates were observed to vary by HLA locus, being highest for DRB1 and lowest for HLA-C.

Germline-derived CDR1 and CDR2 are MDHEN and SYDVKM. This CDR3 is built from 12 residues. The V and J ends lost 1 base and 7 bases respectively, with 8 bases between them. PCR involved 60 Vbeta and 13 Jbeta primers. TCRdb keeps only in-frame clones here, not all; method: immunoSEQ multiplex PCR. Of fewer than 200,000 clones in the sample, roughly 80% were seen once. The donors, nominally healthy at sampling, likely had unrecorded immune exposures. This rearrangement joins TRBV28 to TRBJ2-7; perhaps TRBD2 as D (5 bases). The sequence was obtained from a woman between 18 and 30 years old in good health and CMV-seronegative. Sequencing used PBMCs. The CDR3 here is CASSLLREEQYF. Written as DNA, the CDR3 is TGTGCCAGCAGTTTATTAAGGGAGGAGCAGTACTTC.